This TCR beta chain was obtained from a study of T cell changes during pregnancy in multiple sclerosis. V lost 5 bases and J 4 bases, leaving 18 bases between the germline ends. The CDR3 extends over 15 amino acids. Germline V CDR1 and CDR2: SGHVS, FQNEAQ. Some clones are missing from TCRdb's copy, which holds only in-frame ones; the method was immunoSEQ multiplex PCR. The sample lists 40,000 to 50,000 clones; about 94% were seen once. The source of this sequence is a female donor with multiple sclerosis, enrolled in a pregnancy study. The chain employs TRBV7-8 and TRBJ2-7, with a weak D call TRBD2 (7 bases). The material sequenced was CD4+ T cells from peripheral blood mononuclear cells, taken in the first trimester of pregnancy. CDR3 sequence (DNA): TGTGCCAGCAGCCCCGGGGGGACACTGAGGTACGAGCAGTACTTC. As protein: CASSPGGTLRYEQYF.